The source of this T cell receptor beta chain is a study of OX40 agonist ivuxolimab in advanced cancers. Study as a whole: Patients took ivuxolimab, an agonistic anti-OX40 (CD134) antibody. Broader study findings: Compared with CD4+, CD8+ T cells on average had more expanded clones. Doses of 0.1 to 3.0 mg/kg were accompanied by clonal expansion of CD4+ and CD8+ blood T cells by week 6.

The protocol was immunoSEQ multiplex PCR, while the TCRdb copy is restricted to in-frame clones and leaves out a portion. Among approximately 90,000 clones listed, more than 70% were seen once. CDR3 length: 15 amino acids. Germline-derived CDR1 and CDR2 are MGHRA and YSYEKL. V was clipped by 1 base and J by 5 bases, with 14 bases between them. Details on this clone: What it recognizes is unknown.

This receptor was obtained from an adult with an advanced solid tumor such as melanoma, head and neck, liver or kidney cancer. Sequenced material: CD4+ or CD8+ T cells sorted from blood, taken in a trial of the OX40 agonist ivuxolimab. The rearrangement links TRBV4-1 to TRBJ1-2; D gene ambiguous. The CDR3 sequence: CASSQGWSILYGYTF. The CDR3 DNA follows: TGCGCCAGCAGCCAAGGATGGAGCATTTTGTATGGCTACACCTTC.